The text below deals with one TCR beta chain. This sample was included in a study of control samples from healthy donors and cancer patients. CDR3 size: 14 residues. CDR1 and CDR2 from the germline V gene are SGHRS and YFSETQ. Trimming cost V 2 bases and J 5 bases, with 12 bases left between them. Generated by immunoSEQ multiplex PCR, the TCRdb table keeps only in-frame clones and is missing some. Of 170,000 or so clones listed, 85% to 95% were seen once; the top ten hold just over 1.4%. The chain uses TRBV5-1 and TRBJ2-3; D call uncertain. This sequence originates from a man in his thirties or forties in good health. The specimen was blood. The CDR3 reads CASSLDSRGDTQYF. The CDR3 region has the DNA TGCGCCAGCAGCTTAGACTCCCGCGGAGATACGCAGTATTTT.